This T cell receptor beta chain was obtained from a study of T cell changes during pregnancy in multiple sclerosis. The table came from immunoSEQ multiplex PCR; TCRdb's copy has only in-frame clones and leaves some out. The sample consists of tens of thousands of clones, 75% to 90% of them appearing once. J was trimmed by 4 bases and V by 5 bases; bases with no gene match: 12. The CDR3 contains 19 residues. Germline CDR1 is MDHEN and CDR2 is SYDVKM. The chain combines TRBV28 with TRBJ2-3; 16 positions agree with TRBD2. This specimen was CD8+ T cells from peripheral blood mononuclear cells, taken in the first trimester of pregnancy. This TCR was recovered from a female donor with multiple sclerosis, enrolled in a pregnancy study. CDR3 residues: CASSTLGTSGRGVADTQYF. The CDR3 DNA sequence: TGTGCCAGCAGTACCCTCGGGACTAGCGGGAGGGGGGTAGCAGATACGCAGTATTTT.